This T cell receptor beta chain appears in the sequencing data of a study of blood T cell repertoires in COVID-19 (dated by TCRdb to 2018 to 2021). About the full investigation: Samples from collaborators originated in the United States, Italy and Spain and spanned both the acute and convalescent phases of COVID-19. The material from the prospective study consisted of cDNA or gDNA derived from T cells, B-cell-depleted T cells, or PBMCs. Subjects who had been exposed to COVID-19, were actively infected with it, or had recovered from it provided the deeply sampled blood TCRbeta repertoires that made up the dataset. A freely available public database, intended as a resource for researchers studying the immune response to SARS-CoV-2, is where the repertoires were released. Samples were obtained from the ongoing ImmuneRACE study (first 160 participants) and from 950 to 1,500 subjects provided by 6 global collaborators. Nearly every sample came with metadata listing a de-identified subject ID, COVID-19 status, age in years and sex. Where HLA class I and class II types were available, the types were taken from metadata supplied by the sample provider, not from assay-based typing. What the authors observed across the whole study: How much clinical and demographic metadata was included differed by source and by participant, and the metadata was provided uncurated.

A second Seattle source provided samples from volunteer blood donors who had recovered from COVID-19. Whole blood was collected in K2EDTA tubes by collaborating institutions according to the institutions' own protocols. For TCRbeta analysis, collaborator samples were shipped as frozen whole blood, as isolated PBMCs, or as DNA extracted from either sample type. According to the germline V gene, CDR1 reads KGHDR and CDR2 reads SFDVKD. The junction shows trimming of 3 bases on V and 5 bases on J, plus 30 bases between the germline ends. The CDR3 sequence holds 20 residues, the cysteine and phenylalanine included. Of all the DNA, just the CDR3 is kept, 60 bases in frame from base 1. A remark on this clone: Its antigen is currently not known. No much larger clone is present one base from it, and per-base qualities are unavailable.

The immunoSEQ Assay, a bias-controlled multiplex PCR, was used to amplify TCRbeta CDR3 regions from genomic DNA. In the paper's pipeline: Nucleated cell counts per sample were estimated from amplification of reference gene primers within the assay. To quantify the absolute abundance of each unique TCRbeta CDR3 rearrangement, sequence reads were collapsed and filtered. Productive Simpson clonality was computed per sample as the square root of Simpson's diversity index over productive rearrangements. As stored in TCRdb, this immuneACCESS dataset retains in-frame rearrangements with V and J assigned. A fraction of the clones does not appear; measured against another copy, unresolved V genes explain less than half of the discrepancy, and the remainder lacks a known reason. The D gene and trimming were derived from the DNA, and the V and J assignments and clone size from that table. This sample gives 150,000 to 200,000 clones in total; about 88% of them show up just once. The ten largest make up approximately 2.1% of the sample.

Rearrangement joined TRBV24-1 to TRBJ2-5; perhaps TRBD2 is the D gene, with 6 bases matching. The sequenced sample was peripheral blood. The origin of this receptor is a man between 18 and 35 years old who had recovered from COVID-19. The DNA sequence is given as TGTGCCACCAGTGATCCCCCTGACGGGAGCTTAGCAGAGGGTGGGGAGACCCAGTACTTC. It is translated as CATSDPPDGSLAEGGETQYF.